The present T cell receptor beta chain was sequenced within a study of T cells of healthy individuals (dated by TCRdb to 2016 to 2019). The library was prepared using 5' RACE. Sequencing used an Illumina MiSeq. Through fastp at Q25 and MiXCR, TCRdb rebuilt clones from the public reads, retaining in-frame beta chains. Entries that share a CDR3 protein sequence are merged under the most common genes and DNA. For this sample there are around 83,000 distinct CDR3 sequences; 5% appear just once. 7.5% to 8% of the sample is taken by the ten largest. Looking up the germline V gene (reference sequence) yields CDR1 LNHDA and CDR2 SQIVND. The CDR3 runs 15 residues from the cysteine to the phenylalanine. The only DNA kept is the CDR3, 45 bases in frame from the first base. V loses 2 bases of germline sequence and J loses 5 bases, and the interval between the two ends is 15 bases. This clonotype has a handful of counts. The antigen it binds to is not known. No qualities accompany the bases; no much larger clone lies one base away.

In this chain, TRBV19 is recombined with TRBJ1-2; the D gene remains uncertain. This TCR derives from a female donor in good health. The CDR3 protein is CASSISQVARYGYTF. The nucleotide sequence reads TGTGCCAGTAGTATATCGCAGGTGGCCAGGTATGGCTACACCTTC.